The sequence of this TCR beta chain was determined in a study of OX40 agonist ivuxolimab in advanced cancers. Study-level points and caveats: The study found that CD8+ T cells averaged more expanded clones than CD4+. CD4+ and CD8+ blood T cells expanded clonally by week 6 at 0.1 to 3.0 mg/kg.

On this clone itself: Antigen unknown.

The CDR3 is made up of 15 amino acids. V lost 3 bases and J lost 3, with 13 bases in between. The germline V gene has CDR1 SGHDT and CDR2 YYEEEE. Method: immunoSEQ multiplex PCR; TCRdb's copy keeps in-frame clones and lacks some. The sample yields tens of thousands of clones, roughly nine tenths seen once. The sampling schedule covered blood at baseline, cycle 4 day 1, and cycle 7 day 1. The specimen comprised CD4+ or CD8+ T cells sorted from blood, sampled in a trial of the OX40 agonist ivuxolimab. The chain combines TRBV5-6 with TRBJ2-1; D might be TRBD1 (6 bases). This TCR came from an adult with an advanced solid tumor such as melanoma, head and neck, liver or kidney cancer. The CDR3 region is CASSSQGIFYNEQFF. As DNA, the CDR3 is TGTGCCAGCAGCTCACAGGGAATATTCTACAATGAGCAGTTCTTC.